The clone carrying this T cell receptor beta chain showed up many times. Compared with germline, one end of the junction differs, possibly owing to a read error. This record belongs to a study of identical twins. Via MiXCR, TCRdb re-called the 5' RACE reads, giving one row per CDR3 protein. Among under 300,000 distinct CDR3 sequences listed, 10% to 15% were seen once. The CDR3 is 13 residues long. These data also formed part of another study, on yellow fever vaccine responses in identical twins.

The specimen was memory (CD45RO+) T cells sorted from blood. This chain links TRBV12-3 or TRBV12-4 with TRBJ2-1, with 13 bases identical to TRBD2. This receptor was taken from a woman aged 18-29 years in good health. The CDR3 DNA reads TGTGCCAGCAGTTTAGCCGGACTAGCGGGAGTGGAATTC. Its protein is CASSLAGLAGVEF.